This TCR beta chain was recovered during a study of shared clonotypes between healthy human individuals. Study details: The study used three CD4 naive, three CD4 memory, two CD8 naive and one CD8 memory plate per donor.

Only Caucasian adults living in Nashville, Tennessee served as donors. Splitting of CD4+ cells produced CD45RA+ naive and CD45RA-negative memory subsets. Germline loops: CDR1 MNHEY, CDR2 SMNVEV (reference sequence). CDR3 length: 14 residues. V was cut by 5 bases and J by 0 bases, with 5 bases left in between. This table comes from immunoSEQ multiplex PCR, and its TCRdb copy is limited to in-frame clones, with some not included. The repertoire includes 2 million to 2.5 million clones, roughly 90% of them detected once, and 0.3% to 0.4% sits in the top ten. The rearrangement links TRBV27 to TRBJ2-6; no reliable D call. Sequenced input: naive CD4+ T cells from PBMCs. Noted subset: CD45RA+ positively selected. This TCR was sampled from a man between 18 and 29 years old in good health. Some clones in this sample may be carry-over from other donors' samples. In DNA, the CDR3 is TGTGCCAGCAGTAGGCGCTCTGGGGCCAACGTCCTGACTTTC. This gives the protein CASSRRSGANVLTF.